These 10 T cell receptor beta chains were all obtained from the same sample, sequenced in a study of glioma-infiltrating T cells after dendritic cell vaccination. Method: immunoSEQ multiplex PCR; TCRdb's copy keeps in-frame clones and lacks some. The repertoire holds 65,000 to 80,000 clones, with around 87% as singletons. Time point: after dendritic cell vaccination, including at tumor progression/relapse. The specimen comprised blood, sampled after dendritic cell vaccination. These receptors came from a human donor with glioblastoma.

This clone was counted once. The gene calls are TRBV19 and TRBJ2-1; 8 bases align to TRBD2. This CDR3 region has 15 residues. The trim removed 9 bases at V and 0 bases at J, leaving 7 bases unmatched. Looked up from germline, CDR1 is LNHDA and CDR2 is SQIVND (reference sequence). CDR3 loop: CASAASGGSYNEQFF. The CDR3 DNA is TGTGCCAGCGCCGCGAGCGGGGGCTCCTACAATGAGCAGTTCTTC.

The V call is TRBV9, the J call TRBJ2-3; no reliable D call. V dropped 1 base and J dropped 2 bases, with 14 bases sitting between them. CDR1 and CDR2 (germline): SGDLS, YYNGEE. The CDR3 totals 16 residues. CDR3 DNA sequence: TGTGCCAGCAGCGTACTGGTGGCAGGTCCCACAGATACGCAGTATTTT. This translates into CASSVLVAGPTDTQYF.

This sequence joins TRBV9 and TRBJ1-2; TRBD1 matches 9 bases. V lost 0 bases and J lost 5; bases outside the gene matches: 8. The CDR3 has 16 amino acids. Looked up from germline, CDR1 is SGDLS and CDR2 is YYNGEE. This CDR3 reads CASSVEGTGSGYGYTF. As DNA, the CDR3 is TGTGCCAGCAGCGTAGAAGGGACAGGGTCGGGTTATGGCTACACCTTC.

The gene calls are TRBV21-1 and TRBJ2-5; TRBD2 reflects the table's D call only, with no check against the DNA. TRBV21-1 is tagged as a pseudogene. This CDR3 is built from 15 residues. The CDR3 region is CASSPRLAAQETQYF. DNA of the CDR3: TGTGCCAGCAGCCCGCGACTAGCGGCCCAAGAGACCCAGTACTTC.

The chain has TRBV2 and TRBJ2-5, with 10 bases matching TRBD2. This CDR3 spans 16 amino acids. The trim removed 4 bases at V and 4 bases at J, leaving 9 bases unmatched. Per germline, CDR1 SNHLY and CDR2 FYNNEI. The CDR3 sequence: CASSVPSGSGGETQYF. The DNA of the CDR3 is TGTGCCAGCAGTGTCCCTAGCGGGAGTGGGGGAGAGACCCAGTACTTC.

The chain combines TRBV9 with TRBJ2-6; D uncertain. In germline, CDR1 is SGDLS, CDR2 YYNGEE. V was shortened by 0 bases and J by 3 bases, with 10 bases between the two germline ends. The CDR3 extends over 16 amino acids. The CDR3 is CASSVGANLGANVLTF. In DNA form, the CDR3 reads TGTGCCAGCAGCGTAGGGGCGAACCTTGGGGCCAACGTCCTGACTTTC.

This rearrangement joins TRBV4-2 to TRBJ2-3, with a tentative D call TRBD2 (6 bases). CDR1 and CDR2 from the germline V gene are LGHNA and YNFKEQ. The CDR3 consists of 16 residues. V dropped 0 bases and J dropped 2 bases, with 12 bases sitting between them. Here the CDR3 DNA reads TGTGCCAGCAGCCAAGACGTTAGCGGATACACAGATACGCAGTATTTT. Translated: CASSQDVSGYTDTQYF.

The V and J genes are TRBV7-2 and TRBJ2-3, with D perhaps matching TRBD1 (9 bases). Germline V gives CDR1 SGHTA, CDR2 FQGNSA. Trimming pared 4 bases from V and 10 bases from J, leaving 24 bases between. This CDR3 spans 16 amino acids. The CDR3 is CASSSSGGQGIFAQYF. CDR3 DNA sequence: TGTGCCAGCAGCTCAAGCGGGGGACAGGGAATTTTTGCGCAGTATTTT.

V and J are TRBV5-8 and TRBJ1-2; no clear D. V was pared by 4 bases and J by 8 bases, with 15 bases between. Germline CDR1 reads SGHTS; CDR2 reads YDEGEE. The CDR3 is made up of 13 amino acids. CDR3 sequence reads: CASSPQPPYGYTF. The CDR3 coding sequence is TGTGCCAGCAGCCCACAGCCCCCGTACGGCTACACCTTC.

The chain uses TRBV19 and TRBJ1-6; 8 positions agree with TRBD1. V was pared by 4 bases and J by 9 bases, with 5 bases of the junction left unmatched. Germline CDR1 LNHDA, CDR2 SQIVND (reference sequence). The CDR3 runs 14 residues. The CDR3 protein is CASSKTTGGSPLHF. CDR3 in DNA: TGTGCCAGTAGTAAAACTACAGGGGGTTCACCCCTCCACTTT.